This entry describes one T cell receptor (beta chain). There is no known antigen for this receptor. One base away there is no much larger clone; base qualities are not given. The data originate from a study of human T cells and chemical hapten exposure (dated by TCRdb to the early 2020s). With respect to the entire study: For sensitization, 2% DPC in acetone was applied to a 2 cm by 2 cm area of upper inner arm skin. Weekly therapeutic DPC doses were additionally applied to the scalp of patients throughout the roughly 24-week study period. Patch tests used Finn chambers with 0.01% DPC on the upper back, scored after 6 days by International Contact Dermatitis Research Group standards. Alopecia areata with under or over 50% scalp involvement, alopecia totalis and alopecia universalis were represented in the patient cohort, which was mostly female. Libraries were pooled for sequencing, and variation in per-sample TCR yields was attributed mainly to small differences in library volumes within the pool. In alopecia patients, the study followed how the peripheral blood TCR repertoire changed in vivo over primary and secondary sensitization to diphenylcyclopropenone (DPC), a hapten. Blood samples were taken from patients before sensitization (week 0) and then at 2, 6 and about 24 weeks after DPC sensitization. Nearly 30 alopecia patients provided blood for TCR sequencing at one to four time points (pre-sensitization, 2, 6 and 24 weeks). What the research found in general, with its limitations: Significantly more large CDR3 similarity clusters were formed by expanded TCRs than by pre-sensitization or healthy control sets, consistent with antigen-driven responses. Repeated subsampling changed both the strength of the expansion versus patch-test correlation and the threshold at which that correlation became significant. Because every patient had alopecia, a presumed autoimmune disease, the patients' immune response might differ from that of healthy individuals. DPC sensitization did not change how many TCRs were above 1 in 1000 frequency, and no evidence was found of alterations in global repertoire structure. Patch test score was positively correlated with the number of PT1 expanded TCRs, with significance at thresholds 8, 16 and 32 but not at 4.

The library was generated by RACE. Data came from a NextSeq 500. During library preparation, unique molecular identifiers were attached to individual cDNA molecules so that TCRs could be counted quantitatively and reproducibly. Each blood RNA sample was used to sequence both TCR alpha and TCR beta chains. On the study's bioinformatics: Samples had a median of roughly 98,000 TCRs, with a range from about 23,224 to 750,000. The Decombinator software suite was used to annotate V, J and CDR3 in the TCR reads. To make PS versus PT1 abundance plots, every sample was subsampled to the same number of TCRs (28,000). TCRs were defined as expanded if absent before sensitization and observed at least eight times at the 2-week time point. TCRdb trimmed public reads at Q25 via fastp, called clones via MiXCR and kept in-frame beta chains. Identical CDR3 proteins give one entry, which carries the most common genes and DNA. V and J calls and clone size were set by TCRdb, not the authors. The sample table contains 95,000 or so distinct CDR3 sequences; only one count was recorded for 10% to 12% of them. The ten top clones hold about 3% of the sample.

Taken with the paper, the label for time point translates to: patch test 2, 6 weeks after DPC sensitization. Per the publication, the treatment or condition label means: therapeutic diphenylcyclopropenone sensitization with weekly scalp DPC. At each patch-test visit, blood was drawn before the patch test was applied. Patients were eligible if aged 18 to 70, diagnosed with alopecia and judged suitable for DPC therapy, and pregnant patients were excluded. Total RNA was isolated from unfractionated whole blood collected in Tempus Blood RNA tubes. Looking up the germline V gene yields CDR1 SNHLY and CDR2 FYNNEI. CDR3 length: 13 amino acids, cysteine to phenylalanine. CDR3 DNA is the only sequence kept; it has 39 bases, read in frame from the first base. Trimming costs V 6 bases and J 0 bases, and their ends lie 8 bases apart.

Sequencing used whole blood, obtained in connection with sensitization to the hapten diphenylcyclopropenone (DPC). Recombination joined TRBV2 with TRBJ1-2; the D gene lacks a confident call. The receptor comes from a woman in her thirties or forties with alopecia areata. Some clones in this sample may be carry-over from other donors' samples. The DNA reads as follows: TGTGCCAGCAGACCCCCAGCTAACTATGGCTACACCTTC. It specifies CASRPPANYGYTF.